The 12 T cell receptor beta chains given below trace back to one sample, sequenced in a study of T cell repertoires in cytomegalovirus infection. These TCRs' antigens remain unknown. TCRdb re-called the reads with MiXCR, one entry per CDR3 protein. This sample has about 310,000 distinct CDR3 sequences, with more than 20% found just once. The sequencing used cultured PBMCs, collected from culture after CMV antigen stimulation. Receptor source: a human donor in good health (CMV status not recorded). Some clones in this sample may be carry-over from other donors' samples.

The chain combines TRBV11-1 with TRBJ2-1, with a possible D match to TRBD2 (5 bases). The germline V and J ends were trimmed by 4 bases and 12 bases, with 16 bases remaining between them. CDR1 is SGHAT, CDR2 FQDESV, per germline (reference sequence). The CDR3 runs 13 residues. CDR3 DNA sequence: TGTGCCAGCAGCTCTGGGGAGTCCCTCGCGCAGTTCTTC. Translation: CASSSGESLAQFF.

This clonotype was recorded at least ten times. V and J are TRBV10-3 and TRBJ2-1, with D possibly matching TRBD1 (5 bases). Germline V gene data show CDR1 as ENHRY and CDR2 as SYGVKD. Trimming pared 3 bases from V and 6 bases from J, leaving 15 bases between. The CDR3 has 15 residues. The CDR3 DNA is TGTGCCATCAGTGATAACTGGCAGGGCGGCAATGAGCAGTTCTTC. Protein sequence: CAISDNWQGGNEQFF.

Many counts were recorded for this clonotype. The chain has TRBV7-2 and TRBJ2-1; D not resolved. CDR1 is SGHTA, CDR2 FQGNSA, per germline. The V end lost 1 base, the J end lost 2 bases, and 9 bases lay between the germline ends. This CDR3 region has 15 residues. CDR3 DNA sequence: TGTGCCAGCAGCTTAGATGGAGCACCCTACAATGAGCAGTTCTTC. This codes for CASSLDGAPYNEQFF.

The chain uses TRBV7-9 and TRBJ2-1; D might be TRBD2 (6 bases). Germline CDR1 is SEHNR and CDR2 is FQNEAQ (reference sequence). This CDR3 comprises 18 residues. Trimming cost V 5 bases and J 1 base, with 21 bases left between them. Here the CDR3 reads CASSPLLATQRSYNEQFF. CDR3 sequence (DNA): TGTGCCAGCAGCCCACTACTAGCCACCCAGCGGTCCTACAATGAGCAGTTCTTC. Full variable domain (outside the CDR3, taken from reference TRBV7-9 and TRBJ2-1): DTGVSQNPRHKITKRGQNVTFRCDPISEHNRLYWYRQTLGQGPEFLTYFQNEAQLEKSRLLSDRFSAERPKGSFSTLEIQRTEQGDSAMYLCASSPLLATQRSYNEQFFGPGTRLTVL.

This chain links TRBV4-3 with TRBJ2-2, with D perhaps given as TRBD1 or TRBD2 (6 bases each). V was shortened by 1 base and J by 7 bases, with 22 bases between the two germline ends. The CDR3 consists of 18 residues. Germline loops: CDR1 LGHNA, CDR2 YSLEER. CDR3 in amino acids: CASSQGQGIGSRGGELFF. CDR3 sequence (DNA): TGCGCCAGCAGCCAAGGGCAGGGGATCGGGAGTAGAGGCGGGGAGCTGTTTTTT.

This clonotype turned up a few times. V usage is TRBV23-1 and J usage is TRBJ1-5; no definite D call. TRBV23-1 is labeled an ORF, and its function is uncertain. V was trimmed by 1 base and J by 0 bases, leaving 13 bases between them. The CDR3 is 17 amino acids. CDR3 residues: CASSQFQLGYSNQPQHF. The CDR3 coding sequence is TGCGCCAGCAGTCAATTCCAATTGGGATATAGCAATCAGCCCCAGCATTTT.

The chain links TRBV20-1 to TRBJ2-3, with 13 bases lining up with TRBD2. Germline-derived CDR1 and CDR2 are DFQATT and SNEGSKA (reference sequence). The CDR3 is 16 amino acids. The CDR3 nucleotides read TGCAGCGGGAGGGAGGGACTAGCGGGGACCACAGATACGCAGTATTTT. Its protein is CSGREGLAGTTDTQYF.

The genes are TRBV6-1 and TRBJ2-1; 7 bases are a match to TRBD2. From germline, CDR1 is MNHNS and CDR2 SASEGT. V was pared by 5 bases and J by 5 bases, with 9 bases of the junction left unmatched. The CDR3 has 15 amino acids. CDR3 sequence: CASSYGGGPHNEQFF. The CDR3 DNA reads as TGTGCCAGCAGTTACGGCGGGGGACCGCACAATGAGCAGTTCTTC.

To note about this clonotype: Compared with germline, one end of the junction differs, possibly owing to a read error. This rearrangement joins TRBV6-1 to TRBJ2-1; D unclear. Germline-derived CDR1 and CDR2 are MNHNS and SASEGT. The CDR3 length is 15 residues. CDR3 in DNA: TGTGCCAGCAGTGAACTAGTGAGCTCCCACAATGAGCAGTTCTTC. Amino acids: CASSELVSSHNEQFF.

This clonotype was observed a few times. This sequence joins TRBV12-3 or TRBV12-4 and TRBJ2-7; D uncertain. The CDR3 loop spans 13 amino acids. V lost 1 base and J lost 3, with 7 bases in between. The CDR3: CASSLGELYEQYF. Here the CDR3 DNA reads TGTGCCAGCAGTTTAGGGGAACTCTACGAGCAGTACTTC.

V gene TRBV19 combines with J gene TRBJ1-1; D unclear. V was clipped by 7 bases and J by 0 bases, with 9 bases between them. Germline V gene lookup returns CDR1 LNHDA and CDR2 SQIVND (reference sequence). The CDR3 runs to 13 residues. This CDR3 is CASKLGMNTEAFF. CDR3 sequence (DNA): TGTGCCAGTAAGCTGGGTATGAACACTGAAGCTTTCTTT.

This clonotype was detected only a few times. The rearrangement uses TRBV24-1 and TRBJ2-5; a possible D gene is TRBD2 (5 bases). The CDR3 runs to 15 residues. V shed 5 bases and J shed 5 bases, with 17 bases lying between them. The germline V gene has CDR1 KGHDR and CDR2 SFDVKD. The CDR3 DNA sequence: TGTGCCACCAGTGCCTCAGTCGGGGTTTCGGAGACCCAGTACTTC. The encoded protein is CATSASVGVSETQYF.